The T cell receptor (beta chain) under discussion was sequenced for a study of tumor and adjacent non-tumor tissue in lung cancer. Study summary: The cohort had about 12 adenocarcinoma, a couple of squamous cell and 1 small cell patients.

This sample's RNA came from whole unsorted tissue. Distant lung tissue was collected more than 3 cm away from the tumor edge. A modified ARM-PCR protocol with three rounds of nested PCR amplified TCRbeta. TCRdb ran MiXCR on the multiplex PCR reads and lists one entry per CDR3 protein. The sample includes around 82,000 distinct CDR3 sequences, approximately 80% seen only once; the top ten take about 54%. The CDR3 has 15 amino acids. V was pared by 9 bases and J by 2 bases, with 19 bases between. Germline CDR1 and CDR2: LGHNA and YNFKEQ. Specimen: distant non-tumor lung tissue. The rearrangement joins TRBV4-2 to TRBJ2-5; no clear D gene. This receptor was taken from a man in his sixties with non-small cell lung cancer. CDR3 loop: CASSQVVGGQETQYF. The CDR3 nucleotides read TGTGCCAGTAGTCAAGTTGTGGGTGGACAAGAGACCCAGTACTTC.